The clone carrying this T cell receptor beta chain has ten or more counts. Its antigen is not known. CDR3 regions were amplified by Arm-PCR using iRepertoire HTBI primers to build TCR beta libraries. TCRdb recomputed calls from the multiplex PCR reads with MiXCR, one row per CDR3 protein. The sample contains approximately 300,000 distinct CDR3 sequences, over 15% of which appear only once. The data originate from a study of regulatory T cells in long-lasting Graves disease. Across the whole study: Under 3 months of antithyroid drugs had been taken by newly diagnosed Graves' patients.

Time point of the sample: newly diagnosed GD, antithyroid drugs for less than 3 months. The TCR library was made from RNA extracted from PBMCs. CDR3 length: 17 residues. The germline gives CDR1 MNHEY, CDR2 SVGAGI. The V and J ends lost 2 bases and 15 bases respectively, with 29 bases between them. General study results and limits: Persistent-disease Graves' patients showed less TCR diversity than new cases. Sharing of public clonotypes was greater in persistent patients (about 3,000) than in new patients (roughly 970).

V is TRBV6-5 and J is TRBJ1-5, with D unresolved. Sequenced material: peripheral blood mononuclear cells (PBMCs), taken at new diagnosis, from a patient treated with antithyroid drugs. This sequence was found in a female donor with Graves disease. For the CDR3, the DNA is TGTGCCAGCAGTTACCCCCTGGAGGAGGCGCCGTCGGTTCCTCCGCATTTT. Translating gives CASSYPLEEAPSVPPHF.